This TCR beta chain was obtained from a study of CD8 T cells in Susac syndrome. Random hexamers were used to reverse transcribe the RNA input (roughly 0.5 to 1 ug). TCRdb re-called the immunoSEQ multiplex PCR reads with MiXCR, one entry per CDR3 protein. This table has tens of thousands of distinct CDR3 sequences, around 94% appearing once. Trimming at V came to 5 bases and at J to 8 bases, leaving 10 bases not matched to a gene. The CDR3 loop spans 14 amino acids. The sequenced sample consisted of CD8+ T cells from PBMCs. The TCR sequence derives from a human donor in good health. The chain employs TRBV12-3 or TRBV12-4 and TRBJ1-2; 8 bases match TRBD1. The CDR3 DNA reads as TGTGCCAGCAGTCCACCGGGACAGGTGTTCGGCTACACCTTC. It codes for CASSPPGQVFGYTF.